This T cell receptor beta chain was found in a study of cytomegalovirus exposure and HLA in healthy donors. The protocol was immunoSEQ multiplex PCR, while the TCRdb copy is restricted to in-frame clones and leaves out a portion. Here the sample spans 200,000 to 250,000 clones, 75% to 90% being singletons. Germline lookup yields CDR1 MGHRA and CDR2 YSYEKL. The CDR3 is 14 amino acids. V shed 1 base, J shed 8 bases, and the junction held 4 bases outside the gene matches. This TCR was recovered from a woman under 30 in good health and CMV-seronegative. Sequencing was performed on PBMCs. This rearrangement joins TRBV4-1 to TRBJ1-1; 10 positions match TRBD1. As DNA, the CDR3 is TGCGCCAGCAGCCAAGGGACAGGGGGATTGGAAGCTTTCTTT. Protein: CASSQGTGGLEAFF.